These 10 T cell receptor beta chains originate from one sample sequenced in a study of shared clonotypes between healthy human individuals (dated by TCRdb to about 2020). Library construction relied on the immunoSEQ multiplex PCR assay. TCRdb mirrors the immuneACCESS table, restricted to in-frame sequences. Some clones are absent from its copies; in checked studies, under half trace to an unresolved V gene, and the reason for the others is unknown. The sample yields fewer than 2.5 million clones; over 85% were counted once. Jointly, the top ten make up around 0.4% of the sample. Sequenced sample: naive CD4+ T cells from PBMCs. The cell subset or site label, read with the paper, signifies: CD45RA+ positively selected. The receptor source for this set is a man between 18 and 35 years old in good health. Some clones in this sample may be carry-over from other donors' samples.

This chain uses TRBV19 with TRBJ2-2; possibly TRBD1 for D (5 bases). Trimming shortened V by 6 bases and J by 2 bases, and 13 bases separated the two germline ends. The CDR3 spans 15 residues. Looked up from germline, CDR1 is LNHDA and CDR2 is SQIVND (reference sequence). CDR3: CASSLRTLNTGELFF. Written as DNA, the CDR3 is TGTGCCAGTAGCCTGCGGACACTTAACACCGGGGAGCTGTTTTTT.

V usage is TRBV28 and J usage is TRBJ2-1, with D hard to call. CDR1 MDHEN and CDR2 SYDVKM come from the germline V gene. Trimming stripped 8 bases from V and 4 bases from J, with 18 bases between. This CDR3 comprises 15 residues. CDR3 sequence: CASPPGQEIYNEQFF. In nucleotides, the CDR3 is TGTGCCAGCCCCCCCGGGCAGGAAATATACAATGAGCAGTTCTTC.

The chain couples TRBV11-2 to TRBJ2-7; 14 bases fit TRBD2. V dropped 5 bases and J dropped 5; count of bases not matched to a gene: 14. This CDR3 region has 18 residues. CDR1 and CDR2 from the germline V gene are SGHAT and FQNNGV. This CDR3 is CASSPQTSGRAQSHEQYF. DNA of the CDR3: TGTGCCAGCAGCCCCCAGACTAGCGGGAGGGCCCAATCCCACGAGCAGTACTTC.

The chain links TRBV6-5 to TRBJ1-2, with TRBD1 as a possible D gene (6 bases). This CDR3 spans 15 amino acids. Trimming removed 2 bases at V and 0 bases at J, with 10 bases between. The germline V gene has CDR1 MNHEY and CDR2 SVGAGI. The CDR3 loop reads CASSYGGAANYGYTF. The CDR3, as DNA: TGTGCCAGCAGTTACGGGGGGGCAGCTAACTATGGCTACACCTTC.

V usage is TRBV19 and J usage is TRBJ1-5; TRBD1 is a possible D gene (5 bases). Germline assignment: CDR1 LNHDA and CDR2 SQIVND (reference sequence). Trimming took off 7 bases at V and 6 bases at J, with 16 bases between the two ends. CDR3 length: 14 amino acids. The CDR3 loop is CASTWGGPSQPQHF. Written as DNA, the CDR3 is TGTGCCAGTACATGGGGCGGGCCAAGTCAGCCCCAGCATTTT.

As regards this clone: Distinct nucleotide sequences in the sample also encode this CDR3. This CDR3 reads CASSSPGQASYEQYF. Written as DNA, the CDR3 is TGTGCCAGCAGTTCACCGGGACAGGCCTCCTACGAGCAGTACTTC. The gene calls are TRBV28 and TRBJ2-7; 8 bases map to TRBD1. This CDR3 contains 15 residues. Germline CDR1 reads MDHEN; CDR2 reads SYDVKM. V was clipped by 4 bases and J by 0 bases; unmatched bases: 5.

The V and J genes are TRBV11-2 and TRBJ2-3, with TRBD2 identical over 9 bases. V dropped 7 bases and J dropped 3; count of bases not matched to a gene: 11. The CDR3 sequence is 16 residues long. From germline, CDR1 is SGHAT and CDR2 FQNNGV. This CDR3 reads CASTPRGGRGTDTQYF. In DNA, the CDR3 is TGTGCCAGCACCCCCCGGGGCGGGAGGGGGACAGATACGCAGTATTTT.

V gene TRBV6-5 combines with J gene TRBJ1-2; no firm D call. CDR3 length: 13 amino acids. With 6 bases removed from V and 4 bases from J, the gap between germline ends came to 12 bases. Per germline, CDR1 MNHEY and CDR2 SVGAGI. In DNA, the CDR3 is TGTGCCAGCAGCACAGAGGCTATCTATGGCTACACCTTC. This sequence encodes CASSTEAIYGYTF.

This clone was detected only a few times. The chain has TRBV28 and TRBJ1-5; TRBD1 agrees at 9 bases. The CDR3 runs 15 residues. Trimming removed 3 bases from V and 6 bases from J; junction bases left unmatched: 6. Germline V gene data show CDR1 as MDHEN and CDR2 as SYDVKM. CDR3 residues: CASSFSGTGIQPQHF. The CDR3 nucleotides read TGTGCCAGCAGTTTCTCCGGGACAGGGATTCAGCCCCAGCATTTT.

This clone appeared a single time. V usage is TRBV18 and J usage is TRBJ1-2; D gene uncertain. Germline V CDR1 and CDR2: KGHSH, LQKENI. This CDR3 comprises 11 residues. V was trimmed by 5 bases and J by 8 bases, leaving 9 bases between them. The CDR3 loop is CASSEAEGYTF. The DNA for the CDR3 is TGTGCCAGCTCAGAGGCGGAGGGCTACACCTTC.